The present T cell receptor (beta chain) was sequenced within a study of blood T cell repertoires in COVID-19. Study details: The cDNA or gDNA used as material had been derived from T cells, B-cell-depleted T cells, or PBMCs.

The V gene's germline CDR1 is SGHNT and CDR2 YYREEE (reference sequence). V gave up 4 bases and J gave up 7 bases, with 11 bases separating them. There are 12 residues in the CDR3. Authors' data handling: Estimates of nucleated cell counts were drawn from the amplification of reference gene primers. The repertoire was sequenced with immunoSEQ multiplex PCR; TCRdb's copy has only in-frame clones and lacks some. D and trimming were read from the DNA, whereas the V and J calls and clone size are those reported in that table. This repertoire shows around 270,000 clones, about 89% found once; its top ten account for about 4.6%.

The genes are TRBV5-4 and TRBJ1-2; tentatively, D is TRBD1 (6 bases). The sequenced sample consisted of peripheral blood. The sequence derives from a man aged 40-49 years with acute or convalescent COVID-19. CDR3 DNA: TGTGCCAGCAGCCTGACAGGTATTGGCTACACCTTC. This codes for CASSLTGIGYTF.